This T cell receptor beta chain was sequenced during a study of T-cell reconstitution after alpha-beta-depleted transplantation in children. The CDR3 has 14 residues. V lost 5 bases and J lost 3; bases outside the gene matches: 7. Per the germline V gene, CDR1 is SGHAT and CDR2 is FQNNGV. As it was prepared, the TCRbeta library received unique molecular identifiers. TCRdb re-derived calls from the PCR reads in MiXCR, one entry per CDR3 protein. Among about 830,000 distinct CDR3 sequences listed, about 16% were seen once. On this clonotype itself: Its matching antigen is unknown.

Findings and limits, study-wide: T-cell numbers and diversity, one year after transplant, stemmed largely from T cells that were newly produced.

The V call is TRBV11-2, the J call TRBJ2-7, with TRBD1 identical over 7 bases. This specimen was PBMCs, mostly from graft donor cells, taken 360 days after TCRalphabeta/CD19-depleted stem cell transplant. The clonotype originates from a male patient between 5 and 17 years old who had a stem cell transplant for acute lymphoblastic leukemia, so the T cells may come from the graft donor. Here the CDR3 DNA reads TGTGCCAGCAGCCCGTGGGACAGCCGCTACGAGCAGTACTTC. Protein sequence: CASSPWDSRYEQYF.